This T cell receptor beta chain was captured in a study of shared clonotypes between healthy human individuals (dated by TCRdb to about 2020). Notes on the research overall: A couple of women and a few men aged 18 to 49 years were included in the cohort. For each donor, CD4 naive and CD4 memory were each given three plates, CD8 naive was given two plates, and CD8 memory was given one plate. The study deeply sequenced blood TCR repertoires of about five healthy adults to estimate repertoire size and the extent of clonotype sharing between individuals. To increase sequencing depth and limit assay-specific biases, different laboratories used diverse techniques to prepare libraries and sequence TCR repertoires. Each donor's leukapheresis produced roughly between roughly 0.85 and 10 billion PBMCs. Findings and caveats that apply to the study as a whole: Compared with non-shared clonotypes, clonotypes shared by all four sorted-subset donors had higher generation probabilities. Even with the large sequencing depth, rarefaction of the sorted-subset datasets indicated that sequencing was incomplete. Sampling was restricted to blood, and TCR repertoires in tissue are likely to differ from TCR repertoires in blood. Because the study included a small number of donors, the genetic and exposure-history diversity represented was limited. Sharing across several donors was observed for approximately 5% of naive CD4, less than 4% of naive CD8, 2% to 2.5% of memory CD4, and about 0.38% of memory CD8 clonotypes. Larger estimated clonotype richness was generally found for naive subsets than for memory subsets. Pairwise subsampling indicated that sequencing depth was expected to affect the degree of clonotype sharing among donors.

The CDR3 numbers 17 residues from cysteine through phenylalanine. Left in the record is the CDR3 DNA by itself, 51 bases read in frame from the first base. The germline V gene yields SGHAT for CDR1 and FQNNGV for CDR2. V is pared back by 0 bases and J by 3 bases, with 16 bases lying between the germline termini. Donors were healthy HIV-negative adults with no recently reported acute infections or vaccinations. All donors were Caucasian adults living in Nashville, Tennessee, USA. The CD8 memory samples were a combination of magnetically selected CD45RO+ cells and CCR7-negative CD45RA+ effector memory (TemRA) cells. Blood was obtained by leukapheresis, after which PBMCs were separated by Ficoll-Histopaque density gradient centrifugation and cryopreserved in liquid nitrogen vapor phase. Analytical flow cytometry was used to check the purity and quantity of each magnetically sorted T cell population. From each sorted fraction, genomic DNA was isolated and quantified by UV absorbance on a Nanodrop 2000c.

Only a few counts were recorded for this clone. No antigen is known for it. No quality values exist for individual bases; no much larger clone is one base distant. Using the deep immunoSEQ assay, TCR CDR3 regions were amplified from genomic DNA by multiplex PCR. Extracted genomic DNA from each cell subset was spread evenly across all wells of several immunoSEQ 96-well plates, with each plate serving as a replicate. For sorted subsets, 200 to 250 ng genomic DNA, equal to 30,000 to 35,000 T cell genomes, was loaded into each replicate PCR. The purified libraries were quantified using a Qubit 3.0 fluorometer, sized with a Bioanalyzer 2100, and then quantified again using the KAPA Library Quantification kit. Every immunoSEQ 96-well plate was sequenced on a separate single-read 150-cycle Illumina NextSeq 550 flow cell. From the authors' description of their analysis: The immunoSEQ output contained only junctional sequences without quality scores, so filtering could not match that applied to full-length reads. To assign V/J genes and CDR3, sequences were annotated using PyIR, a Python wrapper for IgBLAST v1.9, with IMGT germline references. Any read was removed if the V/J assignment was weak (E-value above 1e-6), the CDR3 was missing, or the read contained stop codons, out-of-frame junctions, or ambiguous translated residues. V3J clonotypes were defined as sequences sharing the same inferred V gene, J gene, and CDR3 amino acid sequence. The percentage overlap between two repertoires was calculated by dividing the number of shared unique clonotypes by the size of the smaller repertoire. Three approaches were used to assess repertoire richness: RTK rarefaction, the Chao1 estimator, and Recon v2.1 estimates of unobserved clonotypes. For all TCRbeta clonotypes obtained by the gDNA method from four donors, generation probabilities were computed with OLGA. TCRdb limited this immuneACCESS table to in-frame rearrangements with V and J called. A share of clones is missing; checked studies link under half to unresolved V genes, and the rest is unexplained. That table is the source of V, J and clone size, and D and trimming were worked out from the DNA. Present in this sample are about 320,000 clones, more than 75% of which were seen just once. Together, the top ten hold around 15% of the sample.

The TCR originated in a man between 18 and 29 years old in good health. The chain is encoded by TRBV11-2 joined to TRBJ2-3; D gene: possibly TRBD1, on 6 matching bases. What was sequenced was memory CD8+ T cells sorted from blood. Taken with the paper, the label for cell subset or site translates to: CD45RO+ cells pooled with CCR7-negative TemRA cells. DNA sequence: TGTGCCAGCAGCTTAGATATCCACAGGGAAATAACAGATACGCAGTATTTT. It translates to CASSLDIHREITDTQYF.